The present entry profiles one T cell receptor (beta chain) with its context. This sample was included in a study of CD8 T cells in Susac syndrome. V lost 5 bases to trimming and J lost 1 base, with 8 bases between them. The CDR3 loop spans 13 amino acids. Germline V gives CDR1 KGHSH, CDR2 LQKENI. Random hexamers primed reverse transcription of about 0.5 to 1 ug RNA. TCRdb independently ran MiXCR on the immunoSEQ multiplex PCR reads; one entry per CDR3 protein. The sample has more than 95,000 distinct CDR3 sequences; just under 95% are singletons. The sequenced sample consisted of CD4+ T cells from PBMCs. This TCR derives from a human donor in good health. V and J are TRBV18 and TRBJ1-1; D is undetermined. CDR3 amino acids: CASSADGNTEAFF. CDR3 DNA: TGTGCCAGCTCAGCGGACGGGAACACTGAAGCTTTCTTT.